The 4 T cell receptor beta chains presented below share a single source sample, sequenced in a study of blood T cells in healthy people across ages. A second PCR, run for about 7 to 11 cycles, used a sample-barcoded 5' primer plus a J-beta primer mix. TCRdb passed the 5' RACE reads through MiXCR, listing each CDR3 protein once. Of about 1.1 million distinct CDR3 sequences listed, 35% to 40% were seen once; the top ten hold around 14%. Sequences were obtained from blood. Receptors were obtained from a man younger than 30 in good health.

V is TRBV6-1 and J is TRBJ2-1, with D unresolved. The germline V and J ends were trimmed by 0 bases and 0 bases, with 9 bases remaining between them. CDR3 length equals 16 residues. CDR1 and CDR2 from the germline V gene are MNHNS and SASEGT. The CDR3 DNA follows: TGTGCCAGCAGTGAAGCGCATCCGGGCTCCTACAATGAGCAGTTCTTC. Amino acids: CASSEAHPGSYNEQFF.

This chain connects TRBV3-1 to TRBJ2-5, with D tentatively TRBD1 (6 bases). Trimming removed 5 bases from V and 11 bases from J, with 18 bases in between. CDR3 length equals 13 residues. Germline V gives CDR1 LGHDT, CDR2 YNNKEL (reference sequence). CDR3 loop: CASSSYRDNEQYF. The CDR3 region has the DNA TGTGCCAGCAGCTCCTACAGGGACAATGAGCAGTACTTC.

The genes are TRBV9 and TRBJ2-3; possible D gene TRBD2, 6 bases. Germline V lookup: CDR1 SGDLS, CDR2 YYNGEE. V gave up 9 bases and J gave up 0 bases, with 17 bases separating them. This CDR3 contains 15 residues. CDR3 protein: CATSEEGISTDTQYF. CDR3 in DNA: TGTGCCACATCCGAGGAGGGGATTAGCACAGATACGCAGTATTTT.

There are a few counts of this clonotype. A read error may explain this, as a much larger clone is one base away. The CDR3, as DNA: TGTGCCAGCAGCTTGGGGACAGGAATGTACCAAGAGACCCAGTTCTTC. It translates to CASSLGTGMYQETQFF. The chain has TRBV7-9 and TRBJ2-5; 8 positions match TRBD1. The better agreement between TRBJ2-1 and the DNA end casts doubt on the J call. CDR3 length equals 16 residues. Germline CDR1 reads SEHNR; CDR2 reads FQNEAQ (reference sequence).